Shown below are 30 T cell receptor beta chains from a single sample sequenced in a study of shared clonotypes between healthy human individuals. Assay used: immunoSEQ multiplex PCR; TCRdb lists only in-frame clones, some missing. The data hold some 2.4 million clones, with over 85% observed a single time. The material sequenced was naive CD4+ T cells from PBMCs. Subset given: CD45RA+ positively selected. The receptor set was obtained from a man younger than 30 in good health. Some clones in this sample may be carry-over from other donors' samples.

The rearrangement links TRBV4-1 to TRBJ2-3; 9 nucleotides agree with TRBD1. The CDR3 extends over 16 amino acids. CDR1 is MGHRA, CDR2 YSYEKL, per germline. Trimming cost V 6 bases and J 4 bases; bases outside gene matches: 11. CDR3: CASSRGGQGLPDTQYF. The CDR3 bases are TGCGCCAGCAGTCGTGGGGGACAGGGTCTTCCAGATACGCAGTATTTT.

The J gene is TRBJ2-3, the V gene TRBV9, with TRBD1 matching 7 bases. V lost 7 bases and J lost 4; bases outside the gene matches: 9. The CDR3 extends over 14 amino acids. The germline CDR1 and CDR2 sequences are SGDLS and YYNGEE. This chain's CDR3 is CASGATGWADTQYF. The CDR3 coding sequence is TGTGCCAGCGGAGCGACAGGGTGGGCAGATACGCAGTATTTT.

The chain couples TRBV19 to TRBJ2-1, with 9 bases fitting TRBD1. The trim removed 5 bases at V and 6 bases at J, leaving 2 bases unmatched. This CDR3 contains 13 residues. From germline, CDR1 is LNHDA and CDR2 SQIVND (reference sequence). The CDR3 here is CASSAGQGNEQFF. CDR3 coding DNA: TGTGCCAGTAGTGCGGGACAGGGCAATGAGCAGTTCTTC.

The chain combines TRBV6-1 with TRBJ2-4, with a tentative D call TRBD2 (5 bases). CDR3 size: 14 residues. CDR1 is MNHNS and CDR2 is SASEGT in the germline V gene. V shed 4 bases and J shed 0 bases, with 7 bases lying between them. CDR3 region: CASSAGIAKNIQYF. CDR3 DNA sequence: TGTGCCAGCAGTGCGGGGATAGCCAAAAACATTCAGTACTTC.

This rearrangement joins TRBV7-9 to TRBJ2-5, with no clear D. V was pared by 10 bases and J by 2 bases, with 23 bases between. The germline gives CDR1 SEHNR, CDR2 FQNEAQ (reference sequence). The CDR3 covers 16 residues. DNA for the CDR3: TGTGCCACTCAGCCAAGTTTTAGAACAGTACAAGAGACCCAGTACTTC. This encodes CATQPSFRTVQETQYF.

With respect to this clone: The sample carries other DNA sequences with the same CDR3. This sequence joins TRBV5-1 and TRBJ2-6; possibly TRBD1 for D (5 bases). CDR1 is SGHRS and CDR2 is YFSETQ in the germline V gene. Deletions cut 4 bases from V and 1 base from J, with 9 bases between. This CDR3 has 15 amino acids. DNA of the CDR3: TGCGCCAGCAGCCAGGGCGCTTCTGGGGCCAACGTCCTGACTTTC. This codes for CASSQGASGANVLTF.

On this clone: Other DNA variants within this sample encode the same CDR3. The chain joins TRBV7-3 to TRBJ2-2, with no clear D. Looked up from germline, CDR1 is SGHTA and CDR2 is FQGTGA. There are 13 residues in the CDR3. V gave up 4 bases and J gave up 6 bases, with 9 bases separating them. CDR3 nucleotides: TGTGCCAGCAGCTCCTCGGGCGCCGGGGAGCTGTTTTTT. It codes for CASSSSGAGELFF. Filled out from reference TRBV7-3 and TRBJ2-2, the complete variable domain reads GAGVSQTPSNKVTEKGKYVELRCDPISGHTALYWYRQSLGQGPEFLIYFQGTGAADDSGLPNDRFFAVRPEGSVSTLKIQRTERGDSAVYLCASSSSGAGELFFGEGSRLTVL.

This clone has just a few counts. Other DNA sequences in this specimen translate into the identical CDR3. V gene TRBV2 combines with J gene TRBJ1-5; D is undetermined. V lost 3 bases and J lost 5, with 5 bases in between. This CDR3 has 12 residues. From germline, CDR1 is SNHLY and CDR2 FYNNEI. CDR3 residues: CASSEGYQPQHF. The CDR3, as DNA: TGTGCCAGCAGTGAGGGATATCAGCCCCAGCATTTT.

For this clone: One end of the junction is discordant with germline, which a read error may explain. The chain is built from TRBV11-3 and TRBJ2-1; D gene uncertain. The germline V gene has CDR1 SGHNT and CDR2 YENEEA. The CDR3 spans 13 residues. The CDR3 bases are TGTGCCAGCAGCCGTGACTCCTCCAATGAGCAGTTCTTC. Protein sequence: CASSRDSSNEQFF.

The rearrangement links TRBV9 to TRBJ2-5, with 7 bases fitting TRBD2. The CDR3 sequence is 14 residues long. The junction had 2 bases not matched to a gene; V was cut back by 2 bases and J by 1 base. Germline V gene sequence: CDR1 SGDLS, CDR2 YYNGEE. The CDR3 nucleotides read TGTGCCAGCAGCGTGTCTAGCGGCCAAGAGACCCAGTACTTC. It encodes CASSVSSGQETQYF.

The rearrangement links TRBV7-3 to TRBJ2-1; possibly TRBD2 for D (7 bases). This CDR3 region has 15 residues. Deletions cut 1 base from V and 2 bases from J, with 9 bases between. Germline values: CDR1 SGHTA, CDR2 FQGTGA. The CDR3 reads CASSLRGGTYNEQFF. In DNA form, the CDR3 reads TGTGCCAGCAGCTTAAGGGGGGGCACCTACAATGAGCAGTTCTTC.

The rearrangement uses TRBV5-4 and TRBJ2-2; 8 bases line up with TRBD2. The V gene's germline CDR1 is SGHNT and CDR2 YYREEE (reference sequence). The CDR3 contains 17 residues. J was trimmed by 4 bases and V by 3 bases; bases with no gene match: 11. The CDR3 region has the DNA TGTGCCAGCAGCTCAGGCGGGGGGCAGGCTTCCACCGGGGAGCTGTTTTTT. Translating it yields CASSSGGGQASTGELFF.

With regard to this clone: The same CDR3 is also encoded by other DNA sequences in this sample. The chain is built from TRBV5-1 and TRBJ1-3; 9 bases are shared with TRBD1. Germline CDR1 and CDR2: SGHRS and YFSETQ. The CDR3 length is 14 residues. J lost 4 bases, V lost 4 bases, and 3 bases had no gene match. CDR3: CASSLGTGGNTIYF. CDR3 DNA sequence: TGCGCCAGCAGCCTCGGGACAGGGGGAAACACCATATATTTT.

Points on this clone: At the DNA level, this CDR3 is encoded by other sequences in the same sample as well. The CDR3 DNA follows: TGTGCCAGCAGTTTAGGAGGGACACGTTCCTACGAGCAGTACTTC. This sequence encodes CASSLGGTRSYEQYF. The rearrangement uses TRBV28 and TRBJ2-7; D is tentatively TRBD1 or TRBD2 (6 bases each). The CDR3 contains 15 residues. Germline-derived CDR1 and CDR2 are MDHEN and SYDVKM. V gave up 2 bases and J gave up 1 base, with 12 bases separating them.

With regard to this clone: Other DNA sequences in the sample encode the same CDR3. The CDR3 spells CASSLEGGRGYTF. CDR3 bases: TGTGCCAGCAGTTTGGAGGGGGGGCGAGGCTACACCTTC. This chain connects TRBV28 to TRBJ1-2; tentatively, D is TRBD1 (6 bases). In germline, CDR1 is MDHEN, CDR2 SYDVKM. V was cut by 3 bases and J by 8 bases, with 13 bases left in between. This CDR3 spans 13 amino acids.

This clone was observed once. This sample includes further DNA sequences coding for the same CDR3. The J gene is TRBJ2-3, the V gene TRBV28; D is ambiguous. Looked up from germline, CDR1 is MDHEN and CDR2 is SYDVKM. Trimming took off 6 bases at V and 2 bases at J, with 6 bases between the two ends. The CDR3 extends over 12 amino acids. Written as DNA, the CDR3 is TGTGCCAGCAGCTCCTACACAGATACGCAGTATTTT. It yields the protein CASSSYTDTQYF.

The chain uses TRBV5-1 and TRBJ2-3; D call uncertain. Germline CDR1 reads SGHRS; CDR2 reads YFSETQ. This CDR3 is 16 amino acids long. V dropped 4 bases and J dropped 1 base, with 16 bases sitting between them. CDR3 nucleotides: TGCGCCAGCAGCGTGTACACGACGCGTGGCACAGATACGCAGTATTTT. Amino acids: CASSVYTTRGTDTQYF. Complete variable domain (other parts from reference TRBV5-1 and TRBJ2-3): KAGVTQTPRYLIKTRGQQVTLSCSPISGHRSVSWYQQTPGQGLQFLFEYFSETQRNKGNFPGRFSGRQFSNSRSEMNVSTLELGDSALYLCASSVYTTRGTDTQYFGPGTRLTVL.

The chain links TRBV12-5 to TRBJ2-1; 15 bases are shared with TRBD2. After removal of 3 bases from V and 2 bases from J, the junction contained 14 bases not matched to a gene. The CDR3 totals 21 residues. Germline-derived CDR1 and CDR2 are LGHNT and FRNRAP. CDR3 sequence: CASGLRVIGLAGGVAYNEQFF. The CDR3 DNA sequence: TGTGCTAGTGGTTTACGGGTTATTGGACTAGCGGGAGGGGTAGCCTACAATGAGCAGTTCTTC.

The V call is TRBV5-5, the J call TRBJ2-2; D is unclear. This CDR3 is built from 13 residues. Per the germline V gene, CDR1 is SGHKS and CDR2 is YYEKEE (reference sequence). The V end lost 3 bases, the J end lost 4 bases, and 7 bases lay between the germline ends. The CDR3 DNA is TGTGCCAGCAGCTGGGCAGTCACCGGGGAGCTGTTTTTT. It translates to CASSWAVTGELFF. The variable domain in full, with the rest retrieved from reference TRBV5-5 and TRBJ2-2, is DAGVTQSPTHLIKTRGQQVTLRCSPISGHKSVSWYQQVLGQGPQFIFQYYEKEERGRGNFPDRFSARQFPNYSSELNVNALLLGDSALYLCASSWAVTGELFFGEGSRLTVL.

As for this clone: Other DNA variants within this sample encode the same CDR3. The chain uses TRBV28 and TRBJ2-1, with no clear D. There are 12 residues in the CDR3. Deletions cut 7 bases from V and 7 bases from J, with 11 bases between. Germline-derived CDR1 and CDR2 are MDHEN and SYDVKM. CDR3 sequence (DNA): TGTGCCAGCACCCTCGGATGGAATGAGCAGTTCTTC. Amino acid sequence: CASTLGWNEQFF.

The gene calls are TRBV6-5 and TRBJ2-1, with 13 positions matching TRBD2. The V gene end was trimmed by 5 bases and the J gene end by 11 bases; junction bases not matched to a gene: 9. CDR3 length: 15 amino acids. Germline CDR1 and CDR2: MNHEY and SVGAGI. The CDR3: CASSQLAGGPEKQFF. The CDR3 DNA reads TGTGCCAGCAGTCAACTAGCGGGAGGGCCGGAAAAGCAGTTCTTC.

DNA of the CDR3: TGTGCCAGCAGCTTGGCCCCGGATGAGGGGGGGACCCAGTACTTC. Amino acid sequence: CASSLAPDEGGTQYF. The rearrangement joins TRBV5-4 to TRBJ2-5; perhaps D is TRBD1 or TRBD2 (6 bases each). The CDR3 extends over 15 amino acids. V lost 0 bases to trimming and J lost 7 bases, with 16 bases between them. CDR1 and CDR2 (germline): SGHNT, YYREEE (reference sequence).

The chain recombines TRBV2 with TRBJ1-1; D remains unclear. CDR1 is SNHLY, CDR2 FYNNEI, per germline. The CDR3 is made up of 14 amino acids. Trimming stripped 6 bases from V and 3 bases from J, with 14 bases between. The CDR3 DNA sequence: TGTGCCAGCAGGACCCCTGTGAGGGACACTGAAGCTTTCTTT. This encodes CASRTPVRDTEAFF.

The chain combines TRBV9 with TRBJ2-7, with D tentatively TRBD1 or TRBD2 (6 bases each). This CDR3 is built from 15 residues. The V gene's germline CDR1 is SGDLS and CDR2 YYNGEE. With 0 bases removed from V and 7 bases from J, the gap between germline ends came to 17 bases. This CDR3 is CASSVGGGGPREQYF. The CDR3 coding sequence is TGTGCCAGCAGCGTAGGAGGGGGAGGACCACGGGAGCAGTACTTC.

CDR3 loop: CASSLDLSGSTDTQYF. The CDR3 DNA is TGTGCCAGCAGTCTTGACCTAAGCGGGAGCACAGATACGCAGTATTTT. This chain connects TRBV5-8 to TRBJ2-3; possibly TRBD2 for D (6 bases). Germline CDR1 reads SGHTS; CDR2 reads YDEGEE. Between the trimmed V and J ends, which lost 5 bases and 0 bases, there was a span of 16 bases. CDR3 length: 16 residues.

The chain links TRBV7-9 to TRBJ1-1; D is ambiguous. Trimming cost V 0 bases and J 5 bases, with 13 bases left between them. This CDR3 region has 15 residues. From germline, CDR1 is SEHNR and CDR2 FQNEAQ (reference sequence). CDR3 DNA: TGTGCCAGCAGCTTAGCCACGGCTTCTGGAACTGAAGCTTTCTTT. Amino acids: CASSLATASGTEAFF.

The chain couples TRBV27 to TRBJ2-7; the D gene is possibly TRBD2 (6 bases). The germline V and J ends were trimmed by 7 bases and 6 bases, with 16 bases remaining between them. The CDR3 is 13 amino acids. CDR1 is MNHEY, CDR2 SMNVEV, per germline (reference sequence). CDR3 protein: CASTTLEGSEQYF. The DNA for the CDR3 is TGTGCCAGCACCACGTTGGAGGGAAGCGAGCAGTACTTC.

V is TRBV11-2 and J is TRBJ2-1; 14 nucleotides agree with TRBD2. V was pared by 0 bases and J by 7 bases, with 8 bases of the junction left unmatched. This CDR3 comprises 18 residues. The germline CDR1 and CDR2 sequences are SGHAT and FQNNGV. CDR3 in amino acids: CASSLEGWTSGRRNEQFF. For the CDR3, the DNA is TGTGCCAGCAGCTTAGAAGGATGGACTAGCGGGAGGAGGAATGAGCAGTTCTTC.

This sequence joins TRBV7-7 and TRBJ2-5; D call uncertain. V was shortened by 3 bases and J by 4 bases, with 9 bases between the two germline ends. The CDR3 length is 13 residues. Germline V gives CDR1 SSHAT, CDR2 FNYEAQ (reference sequence). The CDR3 loop is CASSFSLGETQYF. The DNA for the CDR3 is TGTGCCAGCAGCTTCTCGTTAGGAGAGACCCAGTACTTC.

Worth noting for this clone: This same CDR3 is encoded by further DNA sequences in the sample. V usage is TRBV5-1 and J usage is TRBJ1-1; D remains unclear. The CDR3 has 14 residues. The V gene lost 0 bases and the J gene lost 4 bases, with 10 bases spanning the gap. Per the germline V gene, CDR1 is SGHRS and CDR2 is YFSETQ. The CDR3 reads CASSLAGGLTEAFF. The CDR3 DNA is TGCGCCAGCAGCTTGGCAGGAGGGCTCACTGAAGCTTTCTTT.